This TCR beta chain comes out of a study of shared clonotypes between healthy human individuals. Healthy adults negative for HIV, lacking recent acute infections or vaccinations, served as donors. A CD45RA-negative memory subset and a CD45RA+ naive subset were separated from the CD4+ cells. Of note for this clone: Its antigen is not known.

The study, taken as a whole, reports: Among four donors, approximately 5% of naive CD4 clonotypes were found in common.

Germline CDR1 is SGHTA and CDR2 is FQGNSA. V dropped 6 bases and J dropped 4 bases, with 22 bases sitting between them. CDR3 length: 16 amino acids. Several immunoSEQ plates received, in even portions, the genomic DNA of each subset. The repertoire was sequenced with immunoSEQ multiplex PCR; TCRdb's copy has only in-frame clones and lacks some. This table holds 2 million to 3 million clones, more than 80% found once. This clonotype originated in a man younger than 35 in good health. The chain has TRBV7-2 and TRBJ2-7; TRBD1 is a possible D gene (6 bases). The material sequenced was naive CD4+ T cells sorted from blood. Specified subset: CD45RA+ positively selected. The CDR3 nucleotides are TGTGCCAGCAGTCGCGGACAGCCCTCAAAAGGATACGAGCAGTACTTC. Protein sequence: CASSRGQPSKGYEQYF.